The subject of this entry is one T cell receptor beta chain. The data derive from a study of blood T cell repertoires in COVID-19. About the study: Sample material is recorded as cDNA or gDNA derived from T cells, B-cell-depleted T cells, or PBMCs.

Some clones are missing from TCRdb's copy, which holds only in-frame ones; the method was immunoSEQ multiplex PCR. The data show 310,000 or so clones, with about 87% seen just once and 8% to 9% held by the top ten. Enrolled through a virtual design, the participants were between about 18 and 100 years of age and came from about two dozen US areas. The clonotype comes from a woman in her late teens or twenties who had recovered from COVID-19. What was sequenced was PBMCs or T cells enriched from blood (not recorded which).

CDR3: CSVLDIYGYTF. The CDR3 DNA follows: TGCAGTGTCCTGGACATCTATGGCTACACCTTC. The V and J genes are TRBV20-1 and TRBJ1-2; TRBD1 might be the D (5 bases). CDR1 DFQATT and CDR2 SNEGSKA come from the germline V gene (reference sequence). This CDR3 is built from 11 residues. Trimming stripped 7 bases from V and 4 bases from J, with 10 bases between.